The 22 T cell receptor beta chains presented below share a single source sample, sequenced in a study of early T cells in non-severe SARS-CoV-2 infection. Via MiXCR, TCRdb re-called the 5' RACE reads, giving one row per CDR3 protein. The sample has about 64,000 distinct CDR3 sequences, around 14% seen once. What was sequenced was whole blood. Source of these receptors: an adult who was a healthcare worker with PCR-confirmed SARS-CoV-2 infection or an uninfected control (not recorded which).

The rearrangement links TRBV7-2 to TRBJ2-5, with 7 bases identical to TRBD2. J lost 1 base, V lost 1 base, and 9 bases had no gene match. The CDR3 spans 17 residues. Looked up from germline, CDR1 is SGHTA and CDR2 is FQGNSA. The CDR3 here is CASSLGPSGGGQETQYF. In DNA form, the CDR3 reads TGTGCCAGCAGCTTAGGACCCTCGGGCGGGGGCCAAGAGACCCAGTACTTC. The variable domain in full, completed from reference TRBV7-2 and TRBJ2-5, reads GAGVSQSPSNKVTEKGKDVELRCDPISGHTALYWYRQSLGQGLEFLIYFQGNSAPDKSGLPSDRFSAERTGGSVSTLTIQRTQQEDSAVYLCASSLGPSGGGQETQYFGPGTRLLVL.

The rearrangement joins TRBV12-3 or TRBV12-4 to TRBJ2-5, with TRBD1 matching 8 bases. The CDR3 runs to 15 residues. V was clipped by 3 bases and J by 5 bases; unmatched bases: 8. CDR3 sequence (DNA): TGTGCCAGCAGTTTGCCCGGACAGGGCGGGGAGACCCAGTACTTC. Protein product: CASSLPGQGGETQYF.

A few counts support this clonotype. The CDR3 DNA follows: TGCAGTGCTTCTTTCTCCGTCTACTATGGCTACACCTTC. The encoded protein is CSASFSVYYGYTF. V and J are TRBV20-1 and TRBJ1-2; D gene unclear. The germline CDR1 and CDR2 sequences are DFQATT and SNEGSKA (reference sequence). This CDR3 is 13 amino acids long. Trimming cost V 5 bases and J 3 bases, with 13 bases left between them.

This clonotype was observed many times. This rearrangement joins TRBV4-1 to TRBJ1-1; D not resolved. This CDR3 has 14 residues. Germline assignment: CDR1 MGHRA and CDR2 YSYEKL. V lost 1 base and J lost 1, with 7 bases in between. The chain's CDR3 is CASSQATANTEAFF. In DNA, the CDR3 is TGCGCCAGCAGCCAAGCGACCGCGAACACTGAAGCTTTCTTT.

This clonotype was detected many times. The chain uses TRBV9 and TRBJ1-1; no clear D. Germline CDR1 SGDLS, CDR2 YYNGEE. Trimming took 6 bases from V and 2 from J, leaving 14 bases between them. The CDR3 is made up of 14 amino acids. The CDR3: CASTKIQVNTEAFF. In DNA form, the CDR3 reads TGTGCCAGCACGAAAATTCAGGTTAACACTGAAGCTTTCTTT.

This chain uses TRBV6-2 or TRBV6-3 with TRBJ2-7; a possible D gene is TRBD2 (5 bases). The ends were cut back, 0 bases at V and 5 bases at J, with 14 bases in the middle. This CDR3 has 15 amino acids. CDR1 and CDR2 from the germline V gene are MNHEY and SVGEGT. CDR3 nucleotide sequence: TGTGCCAGCAGTTACTCGAGTAGCGACATCGACGAGCAGTACTTC. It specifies CASSYSSSDIDEQYF.

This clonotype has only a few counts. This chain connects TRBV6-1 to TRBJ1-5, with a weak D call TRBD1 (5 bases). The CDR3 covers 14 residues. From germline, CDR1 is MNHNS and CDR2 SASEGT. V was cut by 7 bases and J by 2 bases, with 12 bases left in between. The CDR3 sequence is CASTEGQGNQPQHF. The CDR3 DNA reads TGTGCCAGCACCGAGGGGCAGGGCAATCAGCCCCAGCATTTT.

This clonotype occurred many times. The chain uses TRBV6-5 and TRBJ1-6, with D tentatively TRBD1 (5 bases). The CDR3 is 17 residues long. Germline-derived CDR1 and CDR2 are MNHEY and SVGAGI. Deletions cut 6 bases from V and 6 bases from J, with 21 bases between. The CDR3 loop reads CASSRDWGGRGNSPLHF. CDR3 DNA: TGTGCCAGCAGCCGGGATTGGGGTGGTAGGGGTAATTCACCCCTCCACTTT.

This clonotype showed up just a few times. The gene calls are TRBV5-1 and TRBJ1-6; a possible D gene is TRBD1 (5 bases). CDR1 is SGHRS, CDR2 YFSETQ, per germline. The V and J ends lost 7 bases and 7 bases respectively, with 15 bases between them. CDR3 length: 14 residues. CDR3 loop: CASGPGRTNSPLHF. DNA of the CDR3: TGCGCCAGCGGGCCGGGACGGACGAATTCACCCCTCCACTTT.

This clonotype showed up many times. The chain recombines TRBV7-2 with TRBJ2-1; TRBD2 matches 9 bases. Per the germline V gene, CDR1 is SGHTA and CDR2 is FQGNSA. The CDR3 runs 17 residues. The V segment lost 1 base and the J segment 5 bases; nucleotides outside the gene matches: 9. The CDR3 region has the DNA TGTGCCAGCAGCTTAGGTTCTAGCGGGGTCGGTAACAATGAGCAGTTCTTC. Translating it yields CASSLGSSGVGNNEQFF.

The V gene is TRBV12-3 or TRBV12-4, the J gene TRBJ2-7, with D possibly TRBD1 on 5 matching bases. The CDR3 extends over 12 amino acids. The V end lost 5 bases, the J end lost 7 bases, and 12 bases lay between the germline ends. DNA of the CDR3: TGTGCCAGCAGTGTAAGGCAGGGTGAGCAGTACTTC. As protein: CASSVRQGEQYF.

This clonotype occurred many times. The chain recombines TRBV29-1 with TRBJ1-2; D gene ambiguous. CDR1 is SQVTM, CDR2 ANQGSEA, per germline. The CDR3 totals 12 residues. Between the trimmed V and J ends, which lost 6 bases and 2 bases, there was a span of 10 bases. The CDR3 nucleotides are TGCAGCGTCCTGACGGAGAACTATGGCTACACCTTC. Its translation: CSVLTENYGYTF.

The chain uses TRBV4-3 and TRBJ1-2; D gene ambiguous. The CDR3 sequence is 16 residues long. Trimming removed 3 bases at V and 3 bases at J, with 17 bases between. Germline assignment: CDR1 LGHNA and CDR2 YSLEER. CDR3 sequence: CASSHLDQNADYGYTF. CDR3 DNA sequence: TGCGCCAGCAGCCACCTTGACCAAAACGCCGACTATGGCTACACCTTC.

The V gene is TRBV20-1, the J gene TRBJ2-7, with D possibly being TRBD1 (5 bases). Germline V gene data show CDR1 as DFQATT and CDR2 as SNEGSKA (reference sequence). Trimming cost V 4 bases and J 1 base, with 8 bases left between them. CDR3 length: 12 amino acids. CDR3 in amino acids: CSAIQESYEQYF. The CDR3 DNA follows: TGCAGTGCTATACAGGAATCCTACGAGCAGTACTTC.

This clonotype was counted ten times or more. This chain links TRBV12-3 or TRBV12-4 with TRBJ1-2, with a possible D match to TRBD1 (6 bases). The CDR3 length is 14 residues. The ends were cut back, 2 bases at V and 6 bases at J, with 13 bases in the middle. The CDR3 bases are TGTGCCAGCAGTTTATGGGACAAGGGAGATGGCTACACCTTC. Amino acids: CASSLWDKGDGYTF.

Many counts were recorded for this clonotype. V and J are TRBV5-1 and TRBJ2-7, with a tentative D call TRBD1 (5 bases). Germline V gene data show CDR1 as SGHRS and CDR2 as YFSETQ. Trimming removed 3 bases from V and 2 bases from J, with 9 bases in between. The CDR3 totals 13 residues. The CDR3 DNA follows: TGCGCCAGCAGCTACGACAGAGCCTACGAGCAGTACTTC. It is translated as CASSYDRAYEQYF.

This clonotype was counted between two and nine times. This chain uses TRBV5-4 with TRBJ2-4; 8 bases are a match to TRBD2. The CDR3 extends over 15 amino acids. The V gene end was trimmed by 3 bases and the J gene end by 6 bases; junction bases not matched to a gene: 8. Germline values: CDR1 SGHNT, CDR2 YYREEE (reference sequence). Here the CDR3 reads CASSSVAGGRNIQYF. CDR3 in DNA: TGTGCCAGCAGCTCAGTTGCGGGGGGCAGAAACATTCAGTACTTC.

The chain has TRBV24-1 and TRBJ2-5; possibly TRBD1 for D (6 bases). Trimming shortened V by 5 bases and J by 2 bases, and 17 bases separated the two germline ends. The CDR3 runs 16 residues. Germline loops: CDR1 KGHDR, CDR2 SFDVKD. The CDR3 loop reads CATSAPGENLQETQYF. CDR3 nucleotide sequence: TGTGCCACCAGTGCCCCAGGGGAGAACCTACAAGAGACCCAGTACTTC.

CDR3 region: CASSVRDVPFHEQYF. The CDR3 DNA sequence: TGTGCCAGCAGCGTACGGGACGTACCGTTCCACGAGCAGTACTTC. The chain links TRBV7-6 to TRBJ2-7; D possibly uses TRBD1 or TRBD2 (5 bases each). Looked up from germline, CDR1 is SGHVS and CDR2 is FNYEAQ. V was pared by 5 bases and J by 5 bases, with 19 bases between. The CDR3 has 15 residues.

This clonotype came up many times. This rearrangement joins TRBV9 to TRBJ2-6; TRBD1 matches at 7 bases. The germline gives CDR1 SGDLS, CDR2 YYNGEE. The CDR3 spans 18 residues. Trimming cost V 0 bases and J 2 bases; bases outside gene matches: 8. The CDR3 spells CASSVARGLAAGANVLTF. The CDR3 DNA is TGTGCCAGCAGCGTAGCGAGGGGGCTAGCCGCTGGGGCCAACGTCCTGACTTTC. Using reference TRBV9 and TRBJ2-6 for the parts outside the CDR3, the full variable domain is DSGVTQTPKHLITATGQRVTLRCSPRSGDLSVYWYQQSLDQGLQFLIQYYNGEERAKGNILERFSAQQFPDLHSELNLSSLELGDSALYFCASSVARGLAAGANVLTFGAGSRLTVL.

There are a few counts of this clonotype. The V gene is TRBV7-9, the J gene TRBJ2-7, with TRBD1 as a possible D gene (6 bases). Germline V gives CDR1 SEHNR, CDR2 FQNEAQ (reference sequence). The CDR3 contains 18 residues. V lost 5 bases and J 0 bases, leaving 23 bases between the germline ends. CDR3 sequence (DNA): TGTGCCAGCAGCCCCCGGTTAGCGACGAGGGGGACCTCCTACGAGCAGTACTTC. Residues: CASSPRLATRGTSYEQYF.

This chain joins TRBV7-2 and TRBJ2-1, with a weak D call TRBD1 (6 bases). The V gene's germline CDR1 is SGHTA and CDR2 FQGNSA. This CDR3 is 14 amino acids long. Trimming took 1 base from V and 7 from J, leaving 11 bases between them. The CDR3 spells CASSLGDMPNEQFF. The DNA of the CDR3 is TGTGCCAGCAGCTTAGGGGACATGCCGAATGAGCAGTTCTTC.